This passage covers 6 T cell receptor beta chains from one sample sequenced in a study of T-cell reconstitution after alpha-beta-depleted transplantation in children. Unique molecular identifiers were built into the TCRbeta library. One entry per CDR3 protein, called by TCRdb with MiXCR from the PCR reads. The table shows about 600,000 distinct CDR3 sequences, with under 30% occurring only once. The input for sequencing was PBMCs, mostly from graft donor cells, taken 360 days after TCRalphabeta/CD19-depleted stem cell transplant. All receptors derive from a boy younger than two who had a stem cell transplant for acute myeloid leukemia, so the T cells may come from the graft donor.

The chain uses TRBV12-3 or TRBV12-4 and TRBJ2-5; 8 bases match TRBD2. The CDR3 is 14 residues long. The junction had 6 bases not matched to a gene; V was cut back by 5 bases and J by 4 bases. CDR3 in amino acids: CASSLGGARETQYF. Here the CDR3 DNA reads TGTGCCAGCAGTCTCGGGGGGGCTCGAGAGACCCAGTACTTC.

The chain links TRBV20-1 to TRBJ1-1; TRBD1 matches 7 bases. V shed 0 bases, J shed 6 bases, and the junction held 19 bases outside the gene matches. The CDR3 covers 18 residues. Germline CDR1 and CDR2: DFQATT and SNEGSKA (reference sequence). CDR3 DNA: TGCAGTGCTAGAGATAGGCTCTCGACAGGGTGGTTGATCGCTGAAGCTTTCTTT. This encodes CSARDRLSTGWLIAEAFF.

This chain connects TRBV12-3 or TRBV12-4 to TRBJ2-3; TRBD2 matches at 8 bases. After removal of 7 bases from V and 2 bases from J, the junction contained 8 bases not matched to a gene. The CDR3 is made up of 15 amino acids. CDR3 nucleotide sequence: TGTGCCAGCACTAACGGGGGGGTGAACACAGATACGCAGTATTTT. Translating it yields CASTNGGVNTDTQYF.

The rearrangement joins TRBV6-2 or TRBV6-3 to TRBJ2-3; possibly TRBD2 for D (6 bases). Germline V CDR1 and CDR2: MNHEY, SVGEGT. Between the trimmed V and J ends, which lost 7 bases and 7 bases, there was a span of 12 bases. The CDR3 extends over 12 amino acids. The CDR3 loop is CASTQAGNTQYF. CDR3 in DNA: TGTGCCAGCACCCAGGCGGGGAATACGCAGTATTTT.

This clonotype was counted many times. This chain links TRBV20-1 with TRBJ2-1; 13 nucleotides match TRBD2. Per germline, CDR1 DFQATT and CDR2 SNEGSKA (reference sequence). V lost 0 bases to trimming and J lost 3 bases; unmatched junction nucleotides: 2. The CDR3 is made up of 16 amino acids. The CDR3 coding sequence is TGCAGTGCTAGAGAGGGACTAGCGGGGTACTACAATGAGCAGTTCTTC. Encoded protein: CSAREGLAGYYNEQFF.

This clonotype was seen many times. The chain links TRBV6-5 to TRBJ2-7; D uncertain. The CDR3 runs to 13 residues. Germline CDR1 and CDR2: MNHEY and SVGAGI. The V and J ends lost 2 bases and 3 bases respectively, with 8 bases between them. CDR3 sequence reads: CASSYRDGYEQYF. The CDR3 coding sequence is TGTGCCAGCAGTTACCGCGACGGCTACGAGCAGTACTTC.